This record covers a single T cell receptor beta chain. The CDR3 is 16 residues long. CDR1 is MNHEY and CDR2 is SMNVEV in the germline V gene (reference sequence). Deletions cut 0 bases from V and 7 bases from J, with 16 bases between. This entry belongs to a study of blood T cell repertoires in COVID-19. On the study more broadly: From the United States, Italy and Spain came samples of acute and convalescent COVID-19. Sources were T cells, B-cell-depleted T cells, or PBMCs; the material itself was cDNA or gDNA.

Original processing notes: Amplified reference gene primers provided the basis for estimating nucleated cell counts. Here immunoSEQ multiplex PCR was the method, and the copy in TCRdb shows in-frame clones only, minus some. Clone size and V and J calls were adopted from that table, with D and trimming inferred from the DNA. The repertoire includes 90,000 to 150,000 clones, 75% to 90% of them detected once, and less than 30% sits in the top ten. The sample was peripheral blood. The chain employs TRBV27 and TRBJ2-1, with D maybe TRBD2 (6 bases). The sequence derives from a man aged 70 or older with active or convalescent COVID-19. The CDR3 coding sequence is TGTGCCAGCAGTTTATCGGCCGGGAGTACGAGGAATGAGCAGTTCTTC. Its protein product is CASSLSAGSTRNEQFF.